This T cell receptor beta chain was observed in a study of blood T cell repertoires in COVID-19. Study information: T cells, B-cell-depleted T cells, or PBMCs provided the cDNA or gDNA that served as material.

Looked up from germline, CDR1 is SGHAT and CDR2 is FQNNGV. V was trimmed by 5 bases and J by 2 bases, leaving 10 bases between them. This CDR3 has 13 residues. Sequenced by immunoSEQ multiplex PCR; TCRdb stores in-frame clones only, minus some. The sample yields 250,000 or so clones, approximately 86% seen once. The sequence derives from a man aged 35 to 55 with active or convalescent COVID-19. The chain uses TRBV11-2 and TRBJ2-7, with D maybe TRBD2 (5 bases). The sequenced material came from peripheral blood. The CDR3 DNA is TGTGCCAGCAGCCACGGGATCGCCTACGAGCAGTACTTC. Translated, it gives CASSHGIAYEQYF.